The present T cell receptor beta chain was sequenced within a study of identical twins. This clonotype has more than one count but fewer than ten. TCRdb fed the 5' RACE reads into MiXCR, producing one record per CDR3 protein. This table has about 660,000 distinct CDR3 sequences, around 8.6% appearing once. The CDR3 length is 17 residues. Germline V gene data show CDR1 as SGHTA and CDR2 as FQGNSA. Trimming at V came to 4 bases and at J to 3 bases, leaving 9 bases not matched to a gene. The sample also formed part of further work on yellow fever vaccine responses in identical twins.

Sample: PBMCs. This TCR came from a woman aged 18-29 years in good health. The chain links TRBV7-2 to TRBJ2-3, with TRBD2 identical over 11 bases. CDR3 sequence (DNA): TGTGCCAGCAGCTACCTCCTTAGCGGGAGGGGAACAGATACGCAGTATTTT. This codes for CASSYLLSGRGTDTQYF.